This T cell receptor beta chain was retrieved from a study of T cells in Graves' hyperthyroidism and ophthalmopathy. Study-level points and caveats: In simple terms, a model built on 13 V-J features told ophthalmopathy apart from stable hyperthyroidism. Most expanded thyroid clonotypes above 0.001 recurred in blood.

This clonotype was seen many times. Its antigen is still unknown. RNA transcripts were the template for amplifying TCR beta CDR3 regions. Primed by the HTBI set, a first-round RT-PCR was run on the TCR CDR3. MiXCR, applied by TCRdb to the multiplex PCR reads, yields one record per CDR3 protein. The sample consists of fewer than 650,000 distinct CDR3 sequences, 13% to 15% of them appearing once. The diagnostic basis comprised clinical symptoms, serum thyroxine and TRAb, thyroid ultrasound and orbital computed tomography. Sample: blood. The TCR originated in a woman between 18 and 29 years old with Graves' ophthalmopathy.

CDR3 DNA: TGTGCCTCCGCTAAGGACAAAGATTCACCCCTCCACTTT. Translation: CASAKDKDSPLHF. The chain couples TRBV24-1 to TRBJ1-6; D is possibly TRBD1 (5 bases). This CDR3 is 13 amino acids long. In germline, CDR1 is KGHDR, CDR2 SFDVKD. The germline V and J ends were trimmed by 12 bases and 8 bases, with 16 bases remaining between them.